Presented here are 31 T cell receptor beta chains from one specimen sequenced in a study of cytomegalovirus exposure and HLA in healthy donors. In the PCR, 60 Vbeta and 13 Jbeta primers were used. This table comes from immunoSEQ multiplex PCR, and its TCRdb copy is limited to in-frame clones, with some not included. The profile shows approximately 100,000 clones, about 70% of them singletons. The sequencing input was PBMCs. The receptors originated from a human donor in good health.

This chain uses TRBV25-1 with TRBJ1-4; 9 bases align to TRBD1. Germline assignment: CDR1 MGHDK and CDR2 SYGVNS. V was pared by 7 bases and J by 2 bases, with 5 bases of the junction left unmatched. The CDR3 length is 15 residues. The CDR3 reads CASTQGAPTNEKLFF. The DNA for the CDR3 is TGTGCCAGCACACAGGGGGCGCCCACTAATGAAAAACTGTTTTTT.

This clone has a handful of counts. The CDR3 sequence: CSKQGRDETQYF. In DNA form, the CDR3 reads TGCAGCAAACAGGGACGTGACGAGACCCAGTACTTC. The rearrangement links TRBV29-1 to TRBJ2-5, with D maybe TRBD1 (6 bases). This CDR3 contains 12 residues. Between the trimmed V and J ends, which lost 8 bases and 5 bases, there was a span of 15 bases. Germline CDR1 is SQVTM and CDR2 is ANQGSEA.

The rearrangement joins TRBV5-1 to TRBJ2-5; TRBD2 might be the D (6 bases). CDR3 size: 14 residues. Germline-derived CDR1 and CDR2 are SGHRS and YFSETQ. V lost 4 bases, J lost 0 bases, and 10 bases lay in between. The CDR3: CASSLGSNQETQYF. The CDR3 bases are TGCGCCAGCAGCCTCGGGAGTAACCAAGAGACCCAGTACTTC.

CDR3 bases: TGTGCCATACAGTCCACCCCACGCTTGGACGAGCAGTACTTC. It translates to CAIQSTPRLDEQYF. V usage is TRBV10-3 and J usage is TRBJ2-7, with D unclear. Germline values: CDR1 ENHRY, CDR2 SYGVKD. The CDR3 sequence is 14 residues long. The V gene lost 9 bases and the J gene lost 5 bases, with 20 bases spanning the gap.

This chain's CDR3 is CASSLGGGQNIQYF. The CDR3 nucleotides are TGCGCCAGCAGCTTGGGAGGAGGCCAAAACATTCAGTACTTC. J is TRBJ2-4 and V is TRBV5-1, with a possible D match to TRBD2 (5 bases). CDR3 size: 14 residues. CDR1 is SGHRS, CDR2 YFSETQ, per germline. Between the trimmed V and J ends, which lost 0 bases and 5 bases, there was a span of 9 bases.

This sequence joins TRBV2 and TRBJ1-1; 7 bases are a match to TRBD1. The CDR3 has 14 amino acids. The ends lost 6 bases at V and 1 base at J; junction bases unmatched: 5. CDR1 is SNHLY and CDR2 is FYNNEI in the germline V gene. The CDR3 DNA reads TGTGCCAGCAGCCTCAGACAGGGGAACACTGAAGCTTTCTTT. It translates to CASSLRQGNTEAFF.

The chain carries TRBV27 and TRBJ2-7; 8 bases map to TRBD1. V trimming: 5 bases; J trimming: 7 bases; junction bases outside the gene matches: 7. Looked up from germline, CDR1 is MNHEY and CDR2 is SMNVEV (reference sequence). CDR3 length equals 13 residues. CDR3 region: CASSPTGVREQYF. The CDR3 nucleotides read TGTGCCAGCAGTCCGACAGGGGTGCGGGAGCAGTACTTC.

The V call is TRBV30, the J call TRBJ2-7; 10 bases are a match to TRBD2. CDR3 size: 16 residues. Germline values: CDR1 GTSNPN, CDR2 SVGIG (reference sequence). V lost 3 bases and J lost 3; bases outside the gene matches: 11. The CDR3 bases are TGTGCCTGGAGATCCAGCGGGAGGGCCAGGCACTACGAGCAGTACTTC. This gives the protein CAWRSSGRARHYEQYF.

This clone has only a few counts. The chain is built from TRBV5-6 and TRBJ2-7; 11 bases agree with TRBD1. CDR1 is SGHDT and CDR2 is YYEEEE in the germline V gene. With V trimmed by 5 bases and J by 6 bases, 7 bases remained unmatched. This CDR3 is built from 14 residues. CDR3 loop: CASRYRDRGSEQYF. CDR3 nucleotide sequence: TGTGCCAGCAGGTACCGGGACAGGGGGAGCGAGCAGTACTTC.

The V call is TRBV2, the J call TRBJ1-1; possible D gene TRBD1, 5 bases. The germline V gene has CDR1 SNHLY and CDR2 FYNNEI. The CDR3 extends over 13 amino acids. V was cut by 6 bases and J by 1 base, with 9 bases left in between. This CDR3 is CASRPQGNTEAFF. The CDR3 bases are TGTGCCAGCAGGCCCCAGGGGAACACTGAAGCTTTCTTT.

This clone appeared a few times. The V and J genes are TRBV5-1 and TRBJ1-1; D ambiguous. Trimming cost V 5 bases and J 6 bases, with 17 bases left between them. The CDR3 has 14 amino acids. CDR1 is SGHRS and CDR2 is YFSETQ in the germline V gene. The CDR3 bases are TGCGCCAGCAGGCTGGGGTCGGGAGTTGCTGAAGCTTTCTTT. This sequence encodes CASRLGSGVAEAFF.

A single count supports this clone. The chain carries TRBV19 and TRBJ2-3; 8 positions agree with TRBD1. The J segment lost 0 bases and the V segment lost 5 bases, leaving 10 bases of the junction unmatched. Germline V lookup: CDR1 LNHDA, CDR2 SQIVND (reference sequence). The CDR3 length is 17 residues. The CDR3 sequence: CASSSGQAPLSTDTQYF. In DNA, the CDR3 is TGTGCCAGTAGTTCGGGACAGGCTCCCTTAAGCACAGATACGCAGTATTTT. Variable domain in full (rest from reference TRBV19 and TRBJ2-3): DGGITQSPKYLFRKEGQNVTLSCEQNLNHDAMYWYRQDPGQGLRLIYYSQIVNDFQKGDIAEGYSVSREKKESFPLTVTSAQKNPTAFYLCASSSGQAPLSTDTQYFGPGTRLTVL.

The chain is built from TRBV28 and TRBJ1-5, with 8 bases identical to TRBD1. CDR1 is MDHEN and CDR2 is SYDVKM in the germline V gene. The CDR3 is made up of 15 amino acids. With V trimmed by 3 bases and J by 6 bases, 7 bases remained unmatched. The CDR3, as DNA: TGTGCCAGCAGTTTCGGGAGCAGGGGGCCTCAGCCCCAGCATTTT. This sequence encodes CASSFGSRGPQPQHF.

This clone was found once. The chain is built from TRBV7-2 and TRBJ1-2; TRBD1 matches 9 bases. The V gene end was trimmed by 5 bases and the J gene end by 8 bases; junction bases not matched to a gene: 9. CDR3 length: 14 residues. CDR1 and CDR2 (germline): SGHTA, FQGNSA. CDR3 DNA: TGTGCCAGCAGCGCCGACAGGGGGGTGTGGGGCTACACCTTC. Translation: CASSADRGVWGYTF.

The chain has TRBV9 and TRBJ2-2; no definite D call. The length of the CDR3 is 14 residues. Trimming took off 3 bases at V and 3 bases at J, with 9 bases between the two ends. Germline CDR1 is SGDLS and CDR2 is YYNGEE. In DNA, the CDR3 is TGTGCCAGCAGCGGTAGAACCGACACCGGGGAGCTGTTTTTT. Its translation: CASSGRTDTGELFF.

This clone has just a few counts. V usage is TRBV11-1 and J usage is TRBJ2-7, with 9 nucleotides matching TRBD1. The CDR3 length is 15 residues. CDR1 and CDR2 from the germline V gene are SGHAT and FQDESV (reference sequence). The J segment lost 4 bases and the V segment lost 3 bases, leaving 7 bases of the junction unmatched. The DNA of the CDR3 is TGTGCCAGCAGCTTTGCAGGACAGGGGTTGTACGAGCAGTACTTC. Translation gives CASSFAGQGLYEQYF.

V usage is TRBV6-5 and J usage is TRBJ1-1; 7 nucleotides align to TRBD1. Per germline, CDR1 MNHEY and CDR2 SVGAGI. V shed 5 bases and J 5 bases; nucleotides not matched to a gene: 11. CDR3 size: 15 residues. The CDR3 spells CASSAYRGGGTEAFF. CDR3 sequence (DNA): TGTGCCAGCAGTGCTTACAGGGGCGGGGGGACTGAAGCTTTCTTT.

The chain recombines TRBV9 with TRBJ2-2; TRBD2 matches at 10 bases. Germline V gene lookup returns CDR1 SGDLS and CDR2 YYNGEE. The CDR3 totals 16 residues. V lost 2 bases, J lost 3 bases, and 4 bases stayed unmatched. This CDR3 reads CASSVSSGRHTGELFF. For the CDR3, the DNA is TGTGCCAGCAGCGTTTCTAGCGGGAGACACACCGGGGAGCTGTTTTTT. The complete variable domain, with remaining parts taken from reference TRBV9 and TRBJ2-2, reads DSGVTQTPKHLITATGQRVTLRCSPRSGDLSVYWYQQSLDQGLQFLIQYYNGEERAKGNILERFSAQQFPDLHSELNLSSLELGDSALYFCASSVSSGRHTGELFFGEGSRLTVL.

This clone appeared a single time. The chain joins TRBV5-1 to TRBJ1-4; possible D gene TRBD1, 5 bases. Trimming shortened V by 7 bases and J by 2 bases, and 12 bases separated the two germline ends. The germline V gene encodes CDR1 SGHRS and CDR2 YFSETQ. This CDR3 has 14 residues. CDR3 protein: CASGQGPTNEKLFF. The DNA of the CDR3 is TGCGCCAGCGGCCAGGGTCCCACTAATGAAAAACTGTTTTTT.

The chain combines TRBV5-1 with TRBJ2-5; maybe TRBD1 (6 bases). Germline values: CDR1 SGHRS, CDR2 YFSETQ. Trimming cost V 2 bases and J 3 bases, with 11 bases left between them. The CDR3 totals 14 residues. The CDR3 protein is CASSFQDRKETQYF. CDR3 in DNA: TGCGCCAGCAGCTTCCAGGACAGAAAAGAGACCCAGTACTTC.

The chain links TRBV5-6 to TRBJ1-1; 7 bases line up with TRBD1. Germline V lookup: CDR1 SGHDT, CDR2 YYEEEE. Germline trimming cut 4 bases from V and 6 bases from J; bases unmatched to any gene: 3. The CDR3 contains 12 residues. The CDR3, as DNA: TGTGCCAGCAGCGGACAGGTCGCTGAAGCTTTCTTT. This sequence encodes CASSGQVAEAFF.

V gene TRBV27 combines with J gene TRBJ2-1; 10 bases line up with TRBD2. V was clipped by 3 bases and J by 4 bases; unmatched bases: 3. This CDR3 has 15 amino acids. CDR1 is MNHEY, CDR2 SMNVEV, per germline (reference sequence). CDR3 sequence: CASSLRTSGYNEQFF. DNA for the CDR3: TGTGCCAGCAGTTTGAGGACTAGCGGTTACAATGAGCAGTTCTTC.

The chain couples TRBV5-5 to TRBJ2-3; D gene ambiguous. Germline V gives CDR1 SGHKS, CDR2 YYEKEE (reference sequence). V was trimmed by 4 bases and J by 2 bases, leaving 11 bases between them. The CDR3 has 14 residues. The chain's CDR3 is CASSPSRVTDTQYF. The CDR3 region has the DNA TGTGCCAGCAGCCCGAGTCGGGTCACAGATACGCAGTATTTT.

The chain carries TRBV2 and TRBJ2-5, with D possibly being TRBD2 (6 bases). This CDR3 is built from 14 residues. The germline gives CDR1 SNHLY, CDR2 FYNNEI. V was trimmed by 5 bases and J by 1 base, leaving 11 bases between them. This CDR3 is CASSRGLRQETQYF. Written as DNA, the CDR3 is TGTGCCAGCAGTAGGGGACTCCGCCAAGAGACCCAGTACTTC.

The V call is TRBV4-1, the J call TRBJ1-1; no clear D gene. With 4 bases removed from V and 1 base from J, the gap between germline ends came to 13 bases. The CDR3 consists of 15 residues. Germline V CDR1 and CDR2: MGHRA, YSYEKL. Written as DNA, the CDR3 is TGCGCCAGCAGCCCTGCGAGGTTGGAGAACACTGAAGCTTTCTTT. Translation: CASSPARLENTEAFF.

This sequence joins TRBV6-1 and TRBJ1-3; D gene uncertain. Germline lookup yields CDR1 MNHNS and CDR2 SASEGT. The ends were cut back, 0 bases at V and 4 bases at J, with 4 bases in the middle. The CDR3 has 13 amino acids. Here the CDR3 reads CASSEAQGNTIYF. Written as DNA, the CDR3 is TGTGCCAGCAGTGAAGCCCAGGGAAACACCATATATTTT.

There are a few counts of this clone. CDR3 nucleotide sequence: TGTGCCTTCTCCTACAGGAGCGAGCAGTACTTC. Residues: CAFSYRSEQYF. This chain links TRBV30 with TRBJ2-7, with TRBD1 as a possible D gene (5 bases). CDR3 length: 11 amino acids. Per the germline V gene, CDR1 is GTSNPN and CDR2 is SVGIG (reference sequence). V was shortened by 7 bases and J by 6 bases, with 13 bases between the two germline ends.

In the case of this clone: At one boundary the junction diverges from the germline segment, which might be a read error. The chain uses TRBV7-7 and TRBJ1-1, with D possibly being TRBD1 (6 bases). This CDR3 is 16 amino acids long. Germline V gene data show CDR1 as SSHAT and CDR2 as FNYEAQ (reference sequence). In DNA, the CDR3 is TGTGCTAGCAGCCCCTGGGGGCTGAACATGAACACTGAAGCTTTCTTT. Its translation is CASSPWGLNMNTEAFF.

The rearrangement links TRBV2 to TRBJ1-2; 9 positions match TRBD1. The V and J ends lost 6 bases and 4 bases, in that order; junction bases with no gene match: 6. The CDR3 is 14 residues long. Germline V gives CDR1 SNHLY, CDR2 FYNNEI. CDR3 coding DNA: TGTGCCAGCAGGGAACAGGGGGCGGGCTATGGCTACACCTTC. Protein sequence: CASREQGAGYGYTF.

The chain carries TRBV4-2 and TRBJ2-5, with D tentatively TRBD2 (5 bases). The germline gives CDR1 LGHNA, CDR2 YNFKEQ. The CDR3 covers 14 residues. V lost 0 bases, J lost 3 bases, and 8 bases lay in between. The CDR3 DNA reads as TGTGCCAGCAGCCAAGAAGGGAGAAAAGAGACCCAGTACTTC. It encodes CASSQEGRKETQYF.

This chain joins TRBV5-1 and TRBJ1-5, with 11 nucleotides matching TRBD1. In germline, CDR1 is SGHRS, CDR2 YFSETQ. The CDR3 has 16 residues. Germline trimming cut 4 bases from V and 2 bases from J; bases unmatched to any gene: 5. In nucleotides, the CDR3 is TGCGCCAGCAGCCCCGGGACAGGGGGTGGCAATCAGCCCCAGCATTTT. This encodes CASSPGTGGGNQPQHF. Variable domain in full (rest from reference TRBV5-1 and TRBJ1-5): KAGVTQTPRYLIKTRGQQVTLSCSPISGHRSVSWYQQTPGQGLQFLFEYFSETQRNKGNFPGRFSGRQFSNSRSEMNVSTLELGDSALYLCASSPGTGGGNQPQHFGDGTRLSIL.